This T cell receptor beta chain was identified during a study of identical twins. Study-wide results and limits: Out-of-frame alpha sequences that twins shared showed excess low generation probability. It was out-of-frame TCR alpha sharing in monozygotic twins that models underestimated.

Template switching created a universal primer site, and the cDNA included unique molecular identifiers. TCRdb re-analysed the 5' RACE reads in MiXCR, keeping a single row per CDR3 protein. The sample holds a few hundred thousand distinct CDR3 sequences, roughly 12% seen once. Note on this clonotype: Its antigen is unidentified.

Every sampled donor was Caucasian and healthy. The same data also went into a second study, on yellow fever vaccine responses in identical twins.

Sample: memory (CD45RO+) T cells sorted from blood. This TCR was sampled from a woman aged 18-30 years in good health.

CDR3 sequence reads: CATSREVGELFF. Here the CDR3 DNA reads TGTGCCACCAGCAGAGAGGTCGGGGAGCTGTTTTTT. The chain has TRBV15 and TRBJ2-2; unclear D gene. Germline assignment: CDR1 LNHNV and CDR2 YYDKDF (reference sequence). The CDR3 totals 12 residues. V was clipped by 0 bases and J by 7 bases, with 3 bases between them.